Following are 30 T cell receptor beta chains from one sample sequenced in a study of vaccination effects on CD4 cells after COVID-19. Libraries were prepared by immunoSEQ multiplex PCR; TCRdb keeps only in-frame clonotypes and omits some of them. The repertoire holds 20,000 to 25,000 clones, with approximately 76% as singletons. No antigens are known for them. The ViraFEST assay expanded antigen-specific CD4+ T cells with viral peptide pools before sequencing. Scientists isolated CD4+ T cells after an approximately 10-day culture period ended. All study participants received two doses of BNT162b2 or mRNA-1273 vaccine. The sequencing used CD4+ T cells from PBMCs cultured with HCoV-229E spike peptides, collected after COVID-19 vaccination. The receptors derive from a human donor who received a COVID-19 vaccine.

This clone was seen more than once but under ten times. The J gene is TRBJ2-2, the V gene TRBV27, with unresolved D. The CDR3 extends over 14 amino acids. Looked up from germline, CDR1 is MNHEY and CDR2 is SMNVEV (reference sequence). V lost 5 bases to trimming and J lost 1 base, with 8 bases between them. The CDR3 DNA reads TGTGCCAGCAGTCGTCGACGGAACACCGGGGAGCTGTTTTTT. Its translation: CASSRRRNTGELFF.

The chain uses TRBV7-2 and TRBJ1-2; perhaps TRBD1 as D (6 bases). The germline V gene has CDR1 SGHTA and CDR2 FQGNSA. Trimming took off 5 bases at V and 2 bases at J, with 12 bases between the two ends. The CDR3 totals 14 residues. In nucleotides, the CDR3 is TGTGCCAGCAGCCAAACAGGGACCAACTATGGCTACACCTTC. It codes for CASSQTGTNYGYTF.

The chain recombines TRBV11-3 with TRBJ2-3; TRBD2 matches at 8 bases. Germline assignment: CDR1 SGHNT and CDR2 YENEEA. V lost 5 bases and J lost 2; bases outside the gene matches: 9. The CDR3 consists of 16 residues. The CDR3 loop reads CASSATSGGFTDTQYF. In nucleotides, the CDR3 is TGTGCCAGCAGCGCAACTAGCGGAGGGTTCACAGATACGCAGTATTTT.

The J gene is TRBJ1-5, the V gene TRBV28; D ambiguous. The CDR3 runs to 12 residues. Deletions cut 5 bases from V and 9 bases from J, with 11 bases between. The germline V gene has CDR1 MDHEN and CDR2 SYDVKM. The CDR3 DNA is TGTGCCAGCAGTCTGAGGGTCGGGCCCCAGCATTTT. Encoded protein: CASSLRVGPQHF.

V is TRBV12-3 or TRBV12-4 and J is TRBJ1-1; the D gene is possibly TRBD1 (5 bases). Trimming removed 0 bases at V and 6 bases at J, with 8 bases between. The CDR3 contains 13 residues. CDR3 amino acids: CASSLAQGSEAFF. CDR3 DNA: TGTGCCAGCAGTTTAGCGCAGGGATCTGAAGCTTTCTTT.

The V gene is TRBV18, the J gene TRBJ1-1, with D perhaps TRBD1 (5 bases). CDR3 length equals 16 residues. CDR1 is KGHSH and CDR2 is LQKENI in the germline V gene. Trimming took 4 bases from V and 0 from J, leaving 15 bases between them. The CDR3 DNA reads as TGTGCCAGCTCACGAGTCCGTGGGGGGATGAACACTGAAGCTTTCTTT. Its protein product is CASSRVRGGMNTEAFF.

The V gene is TRBV2, the J gene TRBJ2-3, with TRBD2 matching over 8 bases. CDR1 and CDR2 from the germline V gene are SNHLY and FYNNEI. This CDR3 region has 16 residues. V was clipped by 3 bases and J by 2 bases; unmatched bases: 7. The CDR3 loop reads CASSEIAGGTTDTQYF. CDR3 nucleotide sequence: TGTGCCAGCAGTGAGATCGCGGGGGGTACCACAGATACGCAGTATTTT. Full variable domain (missing parts from reference TRBV2 and TRBJ2-3): EPEVTQTPSHQVTQMGQEVILRCVPISNHLYFYWYRQILGQKVEFLVSFYNNEISEKSEIFDDQFSVERPDGSNFTLKIRSTKLEDSAMYFCASSEIAGGTTDTQYFGPGTRLTVL.

The chain is built from TRBV4-2 and TRBJ1-2, with 9 bases lining up with TRBD1. V lost 0 bases to trimming and J lost 8 bases; unmatched junction nucleotides: 7. CDR1 is LGHNA and CDR2 is YNFKEQ in the germline V gene. This CDR3 comprises 15 residues. CDR3: CASSQEGDRENGYTF. The CDR3 DNA is TGTGCCAGCAGCCAAGAGGGGGACAGGGAGAACGGCTACACCTTC.

The chain has TRBV3-1 (or the pseudogene TRBV3-2) and TRBJ1-4, with TRBD1 matching 10 bases. The V and J ends lost 4 bases and 5 bases, in that order; junction bases with no gene match: 4. Looked up from germline, CDR1 is LGHDT and CDR2 is YNNKEL (reference sequence). CDR3 size: 15 residues. CDR3 sequence: CASSLRTGGNEKLFF. As DNA, the CDR3 is TGTGCCAGCAGCCTACGGACAGGGGGAAATGAAAAACTGTTTTTT.

This clone was found a few times. The rearrangement joins TRBV4-2 to TRBJ2-5, with D possibly TRBD1 on 5 matching bases. This CDR3 is 16 amino acids long. Germline CDR1 is LGHNA and CDR2 is YNFKEQ. Trimming removed 0 bases from V and 7 bases from J, with 18 bases in between. The CDR3 loop reads CASSQDKLGLRGTQYF. CDR3 nucleotide sequence: TGTGCCAGCAGCCAAGATAAATTAGGGCTTAGGGGGACCCAGTACTTC.

The DNA of the CDR3 is TGTGCCAGCAGTGAAGTCGCGCTCTGGGGCTACACCTTC. This translates into CASSEVALWGYTF. This chain connects TRBV6-1 to TRBJ1-2, with unresolved D. The germline gives CDR1 MNHNS, CDR2 SASEGT. The CDR3 consists of 13 residues. V shed 1 base and J shed 8 bases, with 11 bases lying between them.

In this sample, this clone is large. The CDR3 DNA reads TGCGCCAGCAGCATGGGACAGAATCAGCCCCAGCATTTT. It specifies CASSMGQNQPQHF. This chain joins TRBV5-1 and TRBJ1-5; 7 bases align to TRBD1. Germline V gene data show CDR1 as SGHRS and CDR2 as YFSETQ. The V and J ends lost 4 bases and 4 bases, in that order; junction bases with no gene match: 2. There are 13 residues in the CDR3.

For the CDR3, the DNA is TGCGCCAGCAGCCAACCTATAGTCGGCAGGACTGAAGCTTTCTTT. Translating it yields CASSQPIVGRTEAFF. The gene calls are TRBV4-1 and TRBJ1-1; D unresolved. Germline CDR1 reads MGHRA; CDR2 reads YSYEKL. The germline V and J ends were trimmed by 2 bases and 5 bases, with 15 bases remaining between them. The CDR3 is 15 residues long.

This clone turned up a few times. The chain links TRBV7-8 to TRBJ2-7; no reliable D call. The germline CDR1 and CDR2 sequences are SGHVS and FQNEAQ. V gave up 5 bases and J gave up 2 bases, with 16 bases separating them. The CDR3 has 15 residues. CDR3 coding DNA: TGTGCCAGCAGCCCCATGTCGGGCGGAGCCTACGAGCAGTACTTC. Protein sequence: CASSPMSGGAYEQYF.

CDR3 sequence: CASSARQGRGNQPQHF. The CDR3 DNA follows: TGTGCCAGCAGTGCCCGACAGGGCAGAGGCAATCAGCCCCAGCATTTT. This sequence joins TRBV27 and TRBJ1-5, with TRBD1 identical over 7 bases. Looked up from germline, CDR1 is MNHEY and CDR2 is SMNVEV (reference sequence). There are 16 residues in the CDR3. Unmatched junction bases numbered 9, after V lost 5 bases and J lost 2 bases.

The J gene is TRBJ2-5, the V gene TRBV5-4; 9 bases are shared with TRBD2. There are 13 residues in the CDR3. Germline trimming cut 3 bases from V and 4 bases from J; bases unmatched to any gene: 1. The germline V gene has CDR1 SGHNT and CDR2 YYREEE (reference sequence). The CDR3 bases are TGTGCCAGCAGCTCAGCGGGAGGAGAGACCCAGTACTTC. Residues: CASSSAGGETQYF.

This clone was seen only a few times. The CDR3 here is CASGLLESWEGDTEAFF. CDR3 sequence (DNA): TGTGCTAGTGGTTTGCTAGAATCTTGGGAGGGCGACACTGAAGCTTTCTTT. The rearrangement uses TRBV12-5 and TRBJ1-1; D gene unclear. CDR3 length: 17 amino acids. Trimming pared 2 bases from V and 3 bases from J, leaving 19 bases between. The germline V gene has CDR1 LGHNT and CDR2 FRNRAP.

The chain links TRBV5-6 to TRBJ1-4, with a weak D call TRBD1 (5 bases). The V gene lost 1 base and the J gene lost 5 bases, with 15 bases spanning the gap. This CDR3 spans 16 amino acids. From germline, CDR1 is SGHDT and CDR2 YYEEEE. The CDR3 DNA sequence: TGTGCCAGCAGCTTGAATGCCGGGACTTGGAATGAAAAACTGTTTTTT. Protein product: CASSLNAGTWNEKLFF.

V and J are TRBV9 and TRBJ1-3; possible D gene TRBD1, 5 bases. Germline-derived CDR1 and CDR2 are SGDLS and YYNGEE. Trimming took off 0 bases at V and 1 base at J, with 8 bases between the two ends. The CDR3 runs 15 residues. CDR3 nucleotide sequence: TGTGCCAGCAGCGTAGGGACACTTTCTGGAAACACCATATATTTT. Translated, it gives CASSVGTLSGNTIYF.

The rearrangement uses TRBV7-9 and TRBJ2-7; 9 nucleotides align to TRBD2. J lost 3 bases, V lost 2 bases, and 17 bases had no gene match. Germline V gene data show CDR1 as SEHNR and CDR2 as FQNEAQ (reference sequence). CDR3 length equals 19 residues. The CDR3 region has the DNA TGTGCCAGCAGCTTATCCGCGCTAGCGGGGCCCTACCCCAACTACGAGCAGTACTTC. Residues: CASSLSALAGPYPNYEQYF.

The chain carries TRBV5-1 and TRBJ1-1; D remains unclear. The CDR3 totals 15 residues. The V end was cut by 0 bases, the J end by 5 bases, with 14 bases between. Germline V gene lookup returns CDR1 SGHRS and CDR2 YFSETQ. CDR3 loop: CASSLEGGHLTEAFF. The CDR3 DNA reads as TGCGCCAGCAGCTTGGAGGGCGGGCATTTAACTGAAGCTTTCTTT.

The gene calls are TRBV11-2 and TRBJ2-1, with TRBD2 matching 14 bases. This CDR3 comprises 18 residues. Trimming removed 2 bases from V and 5 bases from J; junction bases left unmatched: 8. Per germline, CDR1 SGHAT and CDR2 FQNNGV. The CDR3 nucleotides read TGTGCCAGCAGCTTACCAAGACTAGCGGGAGGGGGAAACAATGAGCAGTTCTTC. Its protein product is CASSLPRLAGGGNNEQFF.

The V call is TRBV11-2, the J call TRBJ2-2, with 9 bases aligning to TRBD1. Germline V gives CDR1 SGHAT, CDR2 FQNNGV. This CDR3 has 16 residues. Trimming took 5 bases from V and 4 from J; bases not matched to a gene: 8. The CDR3 protein is CASSLGTGISTGELFF. CDR3 DNA: TGTGCCAGCAGCCTGGGGACAGGGATATCCACCGGGGAGCTGTTTTTT.

This clone was counted a few times. The J gene is TRBJ2-7, the V gene TRBV11-3, with a weak D call TRBD2 (6 bases). This CDR3 has 15 amino acids. Germline assignment: CDR1 SGHNT and CDR2 YENEEA. V was clipped by 1 base and J by 0 bases, with 10 bases between them. The CDR3 loop reads CASSLAPGSSYEQYF. Here the CDR3 DNA reads TGTGCCAGCAGCTTAGCTCCCGGGAGCTCCTACGAGCAGTACTTC.

V is TRBV20-1 and J is TRBJ2-7; D gene ambiguous. Trimming took off 3 bases at V and 10 bases at J, with 19 bases between the two ends. The CDR3 sequence is 13 residues long. In germline, CDR1 is DFQATT, CDR2 SNEGSKA (reference sequence). The CDR3 protein is CSASIPPLTIQYF. The CDR3 nucleotides are TGCAGTGCTAGTATACCACCACTTACGATTCAGTACTTC.

This chain connects TRBV7-2 to TRBJ2-7, with 8 bases lining up with TRBD2. Germline assignment: CDR1 SGHTA and CDR2 FQGNSA. The CDR3 totals 15 residues. The V and J ends lost 1 base and 4 bases, in that order; junction bases with no gene match: 6. The CDR3 DNA is TGTGCCAGCAGCTTAGGACTAGCGCAAACATACGAGCAGTACTTC. It translates to CASSLGLAQTYEQYF.

This sequence joins TRBV3-1 (or the pseudogene TRBV3-2) and TRBJ1-2, with D maybe TRBD1 (5 bases). The CDR3 spans 14 residues. Trimming took 1 base from V and 6 from J, leaving 12 bases between them. From germline, CDR1 is LGHDT and CDR2 YNNKEL (reference sequence). The chain's CDR3 is CASSQVPARDGYTF. In nucleotides, the CDR3 is TGTGCCAGCAGCCAAGTCCCGGCCAGGGATGGCTACACCTTC.

The genes are TRBV5-4 and TRBJ1-2; D remains unclear. Germline V gives CDR1 SGHNT, CDR2 YYREEE (reference sequence). Between the trimmed V and J ends, which lost 3 bases and 3 bases, there was a span of 6 bases. CDR3 length: 12 residues. The CDR3 is CASSYPHYGYTF. The CDR3 DNA reads TGTGCCAGCAGCTACCCCCACTATGGCTACACCTTC.

The chain recombines TRBV25-1 with TRBJ2-7; a weak D match, TRBD2 (5 bases). The CDR3 spans 15 residues. Trimming stripped 4 bases from V and 0 bases from J, with 13 bases between. CDR1 is MGHDK and CDR2 is SYGVNS in the germline V gene. CDR3 in DNA: TGTGCCAGCAGTGGTGTGGGGAGTGTCTCCTACGAGCAGTACTTC. Protein sequence: CASSGVGSVSYEQYF.

The V and J genes are TRBV11-2 and TRBJ2-5; D is possibly TRBD2 (6 bases). V dropped 3 bases and J dropped 1 base, with 6 bases sitting between them. The length of the CDR3 is 13 residues. Germline assignment: CDR1 SGHAT and CDR2 FQNNGV. CDR3 nucleotide sequence: TGTGCCAGCAGCTTCGGGGGCCAAGAGACCCAGTACTTC. Translating gives CASSFGGQETQYF.